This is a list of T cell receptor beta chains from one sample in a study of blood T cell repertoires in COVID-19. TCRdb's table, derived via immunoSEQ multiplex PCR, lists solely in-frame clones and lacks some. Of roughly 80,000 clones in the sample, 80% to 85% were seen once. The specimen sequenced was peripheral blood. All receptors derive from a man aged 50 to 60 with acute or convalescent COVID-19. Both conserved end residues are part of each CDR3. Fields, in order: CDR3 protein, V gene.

CDR3: CASSSLERTYEQYF
V: TRBV27

CDR3: CASSPTGVATEAFF
V: TRBV6-5

CDR3: CASSVDAGGRQETQYF
V: TRBV9

CDR3: CASLVMRGTQYF
V: TRBV2

CDR3: CASSEGQRPEAFF
V: TRBV6-1

CDR3: CASSPRGSYSNQPQHF
V: TRBV11-3

CDR3: CASSLAIGGYTF
V: TRBV5-6

CDR3: CASSSRDRGYNSPLHF
V: TRBV7-9

CDR3: CASSPDRVHSPLHF
V: TRBV6-5

CDR3: CASSQGGGRTSYNEQFF
V: TRBV14

CDR3: CAISESSATNEKLFF
V: TRBV10-3

CDR3: CASSFYGQGGNSPLHF
V: TRBV27

CDR3: CASSPREGDSYNEQFF
V: TRBV18

CDR3: CASSWGQGGFEQYF
V: TRBV5-1

CDR3: CASSPPGQGFNEQFF
V: TRBV9

CDR3: CASSLRAGYQETQYF
V: TRBV5-6

CDR3: CASSQERGLGGYTF
V: TRBV4-1

CDR3: CAWSVFGWEGLIETQYF
V: TRBV30

CDR3: CASSLGLAGGETQYF
V: TRBV5-1

CDR3: CASSRSWGPGNEQFF
V: TRBV4-1

CDR3: CASSPRQTEAFF
V: TRBV7-9

CDR3: CASSFRTGIDGYTF
V: TRBV13

CDR3: CASSFRGTGTIRPQHF
V: TRBV6-5

CDR3: CASSLAFEKLFF
V: TRBV11-2

CDR3: CASNGQGENYGYTF
V: TRBV19

CDR3: CASSLVSGGDNEQFF
V: TRBV11-3

CDR3: CASSLGGAKGQPQHF
V: TRBV5-1

CDR3: CASSYFSGSSYEQYF
V: TRBV6-5

CDR3: CATGTGGGYGYTF
V: TRBV6-5

CDR3: CAVGAAYEQYF
V: TRBV30

CDR3: CASSYAARQTPSGNTIYF
V: TRBV6-7

CDR3: CASSGRAGLADYNEQFF
V: TRBV6-1

CDR3: CASSLVGGEAFF
V: TRBV7-2

CDR3: CASSLGREETQYF
V: TRBV11-2

CDR3: CASSLQGTGNTIYF
V: TRBV6-5

CDR3: CASSHLAAPTDTQYF
V: TRBV5-1

CDR3: CAIKAQVGNTEAFF
V: TRBV10-3

CDR3: CASSSTGSSSYEQYF
V: TRBV7-2

CDR3: CASSLAGGGNTIYF
V: TRBV5-4

CDR3: CASSPRGGSTDTQYF
V: TRBV27

CDR3: CASSLHDQGEKLFF
V: TRBV11-3

CDR3: CASSDHLLGGIRYNEQFF
V: TRBV25-1

CDR3: CATNRGGRQPQHF
V: TRBV15

CDR3: CASSYSRVTGELFF
V: TRBV6-5

CDR3: CAWMSSGNTIYF
V: TRBV30

CDR3: CASSLLSTDTQYF
V: TRBV5-1

CDR3: CASSTSAAGGEQYF
V: TRBV7-3

CDR3: CASSGRENTGELFF
V: TRBV25-1

CDR3: CASSSRDGVAYNEQFF
V: TRBV5-8

CDR3: CASRRQNGEPQHF
V: TRBV25-1

CDR3: CSVDLATGELFF
V: TRBV29-1

CDR3: CASSLDENYGYTF
V: TRBV5-4

CDR3: CASSPPGTGLSYTF
V: TRBV9

CDR3: CASTFSEADTQYF
V: TRBV5-1

CDR3: CASSIVGREGRNEQFF
V: TRBV19